A single sample is the source of the 3 T cell receptor beta chains below, sequenced in a study of T-cell memory formation after mild COVID-19. Via MiXCR, TCRdb re-called the 5' RACE reads, giving one row per CDR3 protein. The data show around 510,000 distinct CDR3 sequences, about 20% seen once. The source material was PBMCs or a T cell subset sorted from them (not recorded which). These receptors originate from an adult woman who had mild COVID-19 (a few samples of this study predate the infection). Cell type and time point are not known.

The chain recombines TRBV12-3 or TRBV12-4 with TRBJ2-3, with D possibly matching TRBD2 (6 bases). The CDR3 covers 17 residues. Trimming removed 0 bases from V and 0 bases from J, with 13 bases in between. CDR3 loop: CASSLAGGAVSTDTQYF. The CDR3, as DNA: TGTGCCAGCAGTTTAGCGGGAGGAGCGGTTAGCACAGATACGCAGTATTTT.

The chain carries TRBV12-5 and TRBJ1-2; TRBD1 matches at 7 bases. The CDR3 is 15 amino acids. Germline V gives CDR1 LGHNT, CDR2 FRNRAP. Unmatched junction bases numbered 10, after V lost 2 bases and J lost 7 bases. The CDR3 is CASGLLRGHECGYTF. CDR3 nucleotides: TGTGCTAGTGGTTTGTTGAGGGGGCACGAGTGTGGCTACACCTTC. Full variable domain (remainder filled in from reference TRBV12-5 and TRBJ1-2): DARVTQTPRHKVTEMGQEVTMRCQPILGHNTVFWYRQTMMQGLELLAYFRNRAPLDDSGMPKDRFSAEMPDATLATLKIQPSEPRDSAVYFCASGLLRGHECGYTFGSGTRLTVV.

This chain uses TRBV9 with TRBJ1-3; D possibly corresponds to TRBD1 (6 bases). The germline V gene encodes CDR1 SGDLS and CDR2 YYNGEE. The V end was cut by 3 bases, the J end by 0 bases, with 16 bases between. The CDR3 loop spans 17 amino acids. The CDR3, as DNA: TGTGCCAGCAGCGGATCAGACAGGACCAGCTCTGGAAACACCATATATTTT. Its translation: CASSGSDRTSSGNTIYF.